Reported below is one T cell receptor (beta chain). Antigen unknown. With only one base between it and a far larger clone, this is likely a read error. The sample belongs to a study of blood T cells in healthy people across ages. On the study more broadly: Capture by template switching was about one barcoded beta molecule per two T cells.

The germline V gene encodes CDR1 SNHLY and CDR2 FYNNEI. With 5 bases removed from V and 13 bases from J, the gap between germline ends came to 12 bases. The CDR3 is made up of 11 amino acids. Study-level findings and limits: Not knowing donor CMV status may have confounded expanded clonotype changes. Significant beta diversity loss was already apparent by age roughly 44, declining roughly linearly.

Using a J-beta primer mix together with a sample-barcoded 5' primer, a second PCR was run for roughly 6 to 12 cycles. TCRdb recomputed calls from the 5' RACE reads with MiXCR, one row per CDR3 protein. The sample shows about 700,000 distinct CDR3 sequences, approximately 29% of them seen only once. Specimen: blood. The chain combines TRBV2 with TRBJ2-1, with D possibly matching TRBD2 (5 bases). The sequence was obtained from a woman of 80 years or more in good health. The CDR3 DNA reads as TGTGCCAGCAGTATCGGGGAGACCCAGTTCTTC. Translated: CASSIGETQFF.